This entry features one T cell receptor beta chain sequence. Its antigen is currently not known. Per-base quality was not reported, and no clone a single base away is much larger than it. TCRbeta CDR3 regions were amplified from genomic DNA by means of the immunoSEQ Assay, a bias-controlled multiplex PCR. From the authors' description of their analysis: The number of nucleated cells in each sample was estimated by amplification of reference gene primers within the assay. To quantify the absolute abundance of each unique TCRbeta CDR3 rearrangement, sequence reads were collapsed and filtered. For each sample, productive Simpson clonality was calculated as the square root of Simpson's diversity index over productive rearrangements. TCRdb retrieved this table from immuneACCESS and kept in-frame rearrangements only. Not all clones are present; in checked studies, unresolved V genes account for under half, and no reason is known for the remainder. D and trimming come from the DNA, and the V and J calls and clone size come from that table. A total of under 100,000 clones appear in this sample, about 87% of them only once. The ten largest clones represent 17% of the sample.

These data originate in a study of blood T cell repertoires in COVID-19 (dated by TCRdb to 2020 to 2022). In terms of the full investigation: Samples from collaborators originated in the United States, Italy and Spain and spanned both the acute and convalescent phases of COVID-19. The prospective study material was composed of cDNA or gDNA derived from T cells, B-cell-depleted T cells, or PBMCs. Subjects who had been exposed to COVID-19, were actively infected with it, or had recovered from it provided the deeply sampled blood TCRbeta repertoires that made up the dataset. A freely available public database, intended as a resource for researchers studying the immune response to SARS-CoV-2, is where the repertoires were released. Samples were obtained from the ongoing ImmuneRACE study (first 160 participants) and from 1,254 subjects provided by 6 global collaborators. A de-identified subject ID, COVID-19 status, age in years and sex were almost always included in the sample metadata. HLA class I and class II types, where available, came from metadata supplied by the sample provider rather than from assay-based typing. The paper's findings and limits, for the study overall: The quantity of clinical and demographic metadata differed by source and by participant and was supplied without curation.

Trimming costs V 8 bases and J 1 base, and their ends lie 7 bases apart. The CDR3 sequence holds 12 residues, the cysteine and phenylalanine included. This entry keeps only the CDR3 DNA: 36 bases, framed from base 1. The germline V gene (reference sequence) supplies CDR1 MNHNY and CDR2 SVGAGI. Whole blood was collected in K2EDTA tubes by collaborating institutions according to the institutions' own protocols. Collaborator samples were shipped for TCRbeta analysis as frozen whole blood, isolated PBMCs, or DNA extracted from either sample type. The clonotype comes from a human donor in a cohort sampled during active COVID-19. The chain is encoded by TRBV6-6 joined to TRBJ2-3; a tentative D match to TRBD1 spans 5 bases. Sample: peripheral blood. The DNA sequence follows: TGTGCCAGCCAACAGGGCACAGATACGCAGTATTTT. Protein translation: CASQQGTDTQYF.